Below, one T cell receptor (beta chain) is given with its context. What this receptor recognizes is not known. No much larger clonotype is one base removed from it; base qualities were not supplied. One collaborating source in Seattle enrolled patients during active infection and followed them longitudinally through the course of disease. Whole blood was collected in K2EDTA tubes by collaborating institutions according to the institutions' own protocols. For TCRbeta analysis, collaborators shipped samples as frozen whole blood, isolated PBMCs, or DNA extracted from either of those sample types. This record comes from a study of blood T cell repertoires in COVID-19 (dated by TCRdb to the early 2020s). Regarding the study in general: The collaborator samples originated in the United States, Italy and Spain and spanned the acute and convalescent phases of COVID-19. The material from the prospective study consisted of cDNA or gDNA derived from T cells, B-cell-depleted T cells, or PBMCs. The dataset comprised deeply sampled blood TCRbeta repertoires from subjects exposed to, actively infected with, or recovered from COVID-19. A freely available public database, intended as a resource for researchers studying the immune response to SARS-CoV-2, is where the repertoires were released. The samples were drawn from the first 160 participants of the ongoing ImmuneRACE study and from 1,254 subjects provided by 6 global collaborators. A de-identified subject ID, COVID-19 status, age in years and sex were almost always included in the sample metadata. HLA class I and class II types, where available, came from metadata supplied by the sample provider rather than from assay-based typing.

General study outcomes and caveats: The quantity of clinical and demographic metadata differed by source and by participant and was supplied without curation.

The CDR3 sequence holds 13 residues, the cysteine and phenylalanine included. The DNA shown is the 39-base CDR3, in frame from base 1. Based on the germline V gene (reference sequence), the CDR1 and CDR2 sequences are DFQATT and SNEGSKA. Cut back by 3 bases and 3 bases, the V and J ends lie 8 bases apart. TCRbeta CDR3 regions were amplified from genomic DNA by means of the immunoSEQ Assay, a bias-controlled multiplex PCR. The authors processed their data as follows. Nucleated cell counts per sample were estimated from amplification of reference gene primers within the assay. To quantify the absolute abundance of each unique TCRbeta CDR3 rearrangement, sequence reads were collapsed and filtered. For each sample, productive Simpson clonality was calculated as the square root of Simpson's diversity index over productive rearrangements. Here the immuneACCESS table is served through TCRdb, limited to in-frame sequences with V and J called. Missing clones are a known gap in these copies; in checked studies unresolved V genes cover under half, and the rest lacks a known reason. V, J and clone size reflect that table, while D and trimming were determined from the DNA. The sample includes around 480,000 clones, with approximately 88% observed a single time. Jointly, the top ten make up around 12% of the sample.

The chain uses TRBV20-1 and TRBJ1-4; no D gene is confidently identified. Source material: peripheral blood. The TCR comes from a woman in her forties or fifties with COVID-19, enrolled during active disease. Here the CDR3 is given as CSASTQANEKLFF. The DNA sequence is as follows: TGCAGTGCTAGTACCCAGGCTAATGAAAAACTGTTTTTT.